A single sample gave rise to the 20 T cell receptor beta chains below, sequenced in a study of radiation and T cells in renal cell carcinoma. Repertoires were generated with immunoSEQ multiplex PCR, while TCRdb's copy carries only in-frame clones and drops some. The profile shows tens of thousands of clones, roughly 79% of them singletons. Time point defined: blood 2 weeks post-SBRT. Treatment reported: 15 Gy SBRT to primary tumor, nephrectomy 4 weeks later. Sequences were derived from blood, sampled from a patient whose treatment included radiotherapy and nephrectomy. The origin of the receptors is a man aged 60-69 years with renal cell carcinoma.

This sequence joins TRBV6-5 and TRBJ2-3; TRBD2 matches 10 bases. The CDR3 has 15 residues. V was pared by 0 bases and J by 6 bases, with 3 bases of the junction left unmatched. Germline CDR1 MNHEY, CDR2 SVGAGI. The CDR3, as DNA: TGTGCCAGCAGTTACTCGGGTAGCGGGGGGGATACGCAGTATTTT. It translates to CASSYSGSGGDTQYF.

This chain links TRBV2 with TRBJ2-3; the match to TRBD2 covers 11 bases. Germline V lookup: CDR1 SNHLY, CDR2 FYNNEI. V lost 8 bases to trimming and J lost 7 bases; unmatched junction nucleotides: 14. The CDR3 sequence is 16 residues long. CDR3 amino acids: CASAFSLAGEGNTQYF. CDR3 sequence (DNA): TGTGCCAGCGCCTTCTCACTAGCGGGAGAGGGGAATACGCAGTATTTT.

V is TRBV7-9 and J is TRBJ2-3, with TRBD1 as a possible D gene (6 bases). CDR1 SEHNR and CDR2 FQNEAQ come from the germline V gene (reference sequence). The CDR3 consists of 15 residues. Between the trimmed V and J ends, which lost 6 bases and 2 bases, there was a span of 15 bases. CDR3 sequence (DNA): TGTGCCAGCAGACACACAGGGTCCCACACAGATACGCAGTATTTT. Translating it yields CASRHTGSHTDTQYF.

For the CDR3, the DNA is TGTGCCAGCAGTGACCCCGTCGACGGGACGAACACTGAAGCTTTCTTT. Translation gives CASSDPVDGTNTEAFF. This chain connects TRBV25-1 to TRBJ1-1; maybe TRBD1 (5 bases). This CDR3 comprises 16 residues. CDR1 is MGHDK and CDR2 is SYGVNS in the germline V gene. Trimming took 3 bases from V and 1 from J, leaving 15 bases between them.

The CDR3 spells CASRDTGRSTEAFF. The DNA for the CDR3 is TGTGCCAGCAGAGACACGGGACGTTCCACTGAAGCTTTCTTT. V and J are TRBV28 and TRBJ1-1; possible D gene TRBD1, 5 bases. The germline gives CDR1 MDHEN, CDR2 SYDVKM. V was clipped by 6 bases and J by 4 bases, with 15 bases between them. This CDR3 is built from 14 residues.

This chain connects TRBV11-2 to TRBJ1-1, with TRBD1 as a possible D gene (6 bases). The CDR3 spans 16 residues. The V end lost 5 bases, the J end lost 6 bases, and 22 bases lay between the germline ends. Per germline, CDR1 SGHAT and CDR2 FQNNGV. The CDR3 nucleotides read TGTGCCAGCAGCCCTATGAGGAAGCCGGGGGGCCCTGAAGCTTTCTTT. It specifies CASSPMRKPGGPEAFF. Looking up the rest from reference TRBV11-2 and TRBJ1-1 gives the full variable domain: EAGVAQSPRYKIIEKRQSVAFWCNPISGHATLYWYQQILGQGPKLLIQFQNNGVVDDSQLPKDRFSAERLKGVDSTLKIQPAKLEDSAVYLCASSPMRKPGGPEAFFGQGTRLTVV.

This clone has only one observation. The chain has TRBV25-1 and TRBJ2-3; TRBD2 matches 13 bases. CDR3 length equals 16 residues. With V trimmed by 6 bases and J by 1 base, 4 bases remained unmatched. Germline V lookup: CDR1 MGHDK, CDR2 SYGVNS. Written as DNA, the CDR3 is TGTGCCAGCAGCGCCACTAGCGGGGGGGGCACAGATACGCAGTATTTT. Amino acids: CASSATSGGGTDTQYF.

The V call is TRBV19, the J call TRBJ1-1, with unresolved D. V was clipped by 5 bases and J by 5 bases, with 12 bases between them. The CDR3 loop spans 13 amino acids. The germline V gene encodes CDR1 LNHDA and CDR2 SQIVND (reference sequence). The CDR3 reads CASSYQFGTEAFF. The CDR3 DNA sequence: TGTGCCAGTAGTTACCAATTTGGGACTGAAGCTTTCTTT. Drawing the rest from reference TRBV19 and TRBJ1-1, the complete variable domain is DGGITQSPKYLFRKEGQNVTLSCEQNLNHDAMYWYRQDPGQGLRLIYYSQIVNDFQKGDIAEGYSVSREKKESFPLTVTSAQKNPTAFYLCASSYQFGTEAFFGQGTRLTVV.

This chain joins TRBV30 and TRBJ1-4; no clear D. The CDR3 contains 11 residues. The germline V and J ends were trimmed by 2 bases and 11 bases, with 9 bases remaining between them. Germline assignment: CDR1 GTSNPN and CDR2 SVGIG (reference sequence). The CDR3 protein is CAWSSRDKLFF. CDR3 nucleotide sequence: TGTGCCTGGAGTTCTAGAGATAAACTGTTTTTT.

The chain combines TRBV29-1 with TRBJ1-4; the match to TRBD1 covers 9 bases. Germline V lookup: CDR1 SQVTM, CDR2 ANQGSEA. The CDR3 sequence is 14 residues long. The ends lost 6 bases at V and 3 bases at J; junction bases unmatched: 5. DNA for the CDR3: TGCAGCGTAGGACAGGGGATTCCTAATGAAAAACTGTTTTTT. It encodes CSVGQGIPNEKLFF.

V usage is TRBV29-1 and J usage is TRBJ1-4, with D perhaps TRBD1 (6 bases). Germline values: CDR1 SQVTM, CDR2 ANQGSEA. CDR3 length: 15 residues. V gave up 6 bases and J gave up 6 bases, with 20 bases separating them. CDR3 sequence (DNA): TGCAGCGTGTCACCAAGGGGGGGCGCCGATGAAAAACTGTTTTTT. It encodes CSVSPRGGADEKLFF.

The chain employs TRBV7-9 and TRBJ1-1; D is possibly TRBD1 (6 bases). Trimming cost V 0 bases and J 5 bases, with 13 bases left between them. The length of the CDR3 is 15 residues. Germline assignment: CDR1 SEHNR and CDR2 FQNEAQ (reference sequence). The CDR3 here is CASSLALGAWTEAFF. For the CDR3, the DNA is TGTGCCAGCAGCTTAGCGCTGGGGGCATGGACTGAAGCTTTCTTT.

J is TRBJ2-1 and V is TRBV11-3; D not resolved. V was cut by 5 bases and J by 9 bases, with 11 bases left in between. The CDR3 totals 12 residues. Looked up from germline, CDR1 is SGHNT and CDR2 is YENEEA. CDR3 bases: TGTGCCAGCAGCGACTGGCACCTTGAGCAGTTCTTC. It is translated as CASSDWHLEQFF. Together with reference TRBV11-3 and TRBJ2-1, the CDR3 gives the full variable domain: EAGVVQSPRYKIIEKKQPVAFWCNPISGHNTLYWYLQNLGQGPELLIRYENEEAVDDSQLPKDRFSAERLKGVDSTLKIQPAELGDSAVYLCASSDWHLEQFFGPGTRLTVL.

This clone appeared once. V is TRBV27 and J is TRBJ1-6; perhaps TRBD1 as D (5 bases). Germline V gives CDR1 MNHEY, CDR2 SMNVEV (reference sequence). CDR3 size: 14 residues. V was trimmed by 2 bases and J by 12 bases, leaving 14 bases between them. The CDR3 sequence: CASSLREQDEPLHF. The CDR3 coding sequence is TGTGCCAGCAGTTTACGAGAACAGGACGAACCCCTCCACTTT.

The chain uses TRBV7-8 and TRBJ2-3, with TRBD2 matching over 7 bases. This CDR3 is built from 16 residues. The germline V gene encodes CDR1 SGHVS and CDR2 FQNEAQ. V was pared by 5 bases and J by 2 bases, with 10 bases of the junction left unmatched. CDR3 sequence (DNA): TGTGCCAGCAGCCCATCACGGGAGGACCACACAGATACGCAGTATTTT. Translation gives CASSPSREDHTDTQYF.

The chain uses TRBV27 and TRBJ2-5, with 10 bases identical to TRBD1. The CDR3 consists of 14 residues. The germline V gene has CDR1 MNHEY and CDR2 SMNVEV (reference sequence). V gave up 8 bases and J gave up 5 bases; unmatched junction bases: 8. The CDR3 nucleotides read TGTGCCAGCGGTCGACAGGGGGCGCGGGAGACCCAGTACTTC. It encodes CASGRQGARETQYF.

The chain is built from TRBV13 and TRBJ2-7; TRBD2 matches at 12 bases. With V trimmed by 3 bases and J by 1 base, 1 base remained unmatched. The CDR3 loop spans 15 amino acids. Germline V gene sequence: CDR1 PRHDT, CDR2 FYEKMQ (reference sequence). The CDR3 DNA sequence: TGTGCCAGCAGCTTTACTAGCGGGGGGTCCTACGAGCAGTACTTC. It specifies CASSFTSGGSYEQYF.

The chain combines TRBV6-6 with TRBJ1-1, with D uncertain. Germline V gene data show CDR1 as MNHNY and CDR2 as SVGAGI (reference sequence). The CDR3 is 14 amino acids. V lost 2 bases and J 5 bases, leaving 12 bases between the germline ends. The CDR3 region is CASSYLDRPTEAFF. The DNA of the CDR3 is TGTGCCAGCAGTTACCTAGACCGGCCGACTGAAGCTTTCTTT.

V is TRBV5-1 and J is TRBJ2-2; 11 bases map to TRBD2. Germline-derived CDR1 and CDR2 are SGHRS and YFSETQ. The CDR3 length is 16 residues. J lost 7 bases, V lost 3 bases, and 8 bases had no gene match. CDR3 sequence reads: CASSSDTSGSNGELFF. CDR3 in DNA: TGCGCCAGCAGCTCAGACACTAGCGGGAGCAACGGGGAGCTGTTTTTT.

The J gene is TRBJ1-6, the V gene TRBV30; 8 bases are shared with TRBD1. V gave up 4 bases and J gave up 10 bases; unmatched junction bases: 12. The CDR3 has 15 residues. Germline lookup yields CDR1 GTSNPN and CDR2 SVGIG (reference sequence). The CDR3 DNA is TGTGCCTGGACCCCGACAGGGGCTCTTTGGTCACCCCTCCACTTT. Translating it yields CAWTPTGALWSPLHF.